The 18 T cell receptor beta chains below all came from one sample that was sequenced in a study of T-cell reconstitution after alpha-beta-depleted transplantation in children. Molecular barcoding with unique molecular identifiers was used for the TCRbeta library. Each CDR3 protein gets one entry after TCRdb re-called the PCR reads with MiXCR. The sample shows over 400,000 distinct CDR3 sequences, around two fifths of them seen only once. The material was PBMCs, obtained before TCRalphabeta/CD19-depleted stem cell transplant. The receptors stem from a girl under 10 years old with aplastic anemia, due to receive a stem cell transplant.

This clonotype appeared many times. V usage is TRBV18 and J usage is TRBJ2-3; D is uncertain. Trimming cost V 0 bases and J 1 base, with 5 bases left between them. CDR3 size: 14 residues. Per germline, CDR1 KGHSH and CDR2 LQKENI. CDR3 DNA: TGTGCCAGCTCACCACCGAGACGCACAGATACGCAGTATTTT. It codes for CASSPPRRTDTQYF.

This clonotype has just a few counts. The V call is TRBV7-2, the J call TRBJ1-1; D uncertain. CDR3 length: 11 residues. Germline V lookup: CDR1 SGHTA, CDR2 FQGNSA. CDR3 in DNA: TGTCTAACGAGGGAGAACACTGAAGCTTTCTTT. The encoded protein is CLTRENTEAFF. Complete variable domain (other parts from reference TRBV7-2 and TRBJ1-1): GAGVSQSPSNKVTEKGKDVELRCDPISGHTALYWYRQSLGQGLEFLIYFQGNSAPDKSGLPSDRFSAERTGGSVSTLTIQRTQQEDSAVYLCLTRENTEAFFGQGTRLTVV.

The V and J genes are TRBV28 and TRBJ1-2; unclear D gene. CDR3 size: 14 residues. In germline, CDR1 is MDHEN, CDR2 SYDVKM. Trimming pared 3 bases from V and 2 bases from J, leaving 10 bases between. CDR3 residues: CASSLVIRNYGYTF. CDR3 DNA: TGTGCCAGCAGTTTGGTAATTCGCAACTATGGCTACACCTTC.

This clonotype appeared many times. The V call is TRBV28, the J call TRBJ2-3; D is unclear. This CDR3 has 15 amino acids. Germline CDR1 MDHEN, CDR2 SYDVKM. V lost 1 base and J 4 bases, leaving 12 bases between the germline ends. The CDR3 nucleotides are TGTGCCAGCAGTTTATCTCGAAACCGGCCAGATACGCAGTATTTT. This gives the protein CASSLSRNRPDTQYF.

The rearrangement uses TRBV20-1 and TRBJ2-6; TRBD2 matches 7 bases. The CDR3 is 14 residues long. V lost 3 bases, J lost 3 bases, and 2 bases stayed unmatched. Germline V CDR1 and CDR2: DFQATT, SNEGSKA (reference sequence). The CDR3 sequence is CSARGGDGANVLTF. CDR3 sequence (DNA): TGCAGTGCTAGGGGGGGGGATGGGGCCAACGTCCTGACTTTC.

The genes are TRBV28 and TRBJ2-3, with 7 bases that match TRBD2. Germline trimming cut 7 bases from V and 4 bases from J; bases unmatched to any gene: 11. CDR1 is MDHEN, CDR2 SYDVKM, per germline. This CDR3 region has 15 residues. CDR3 residues: CASTPLAANADTQYF. The CDR3 DNA reads as TGTGCCAGCACCCCTCTAGCGGCAAATGCAGATACGCAGTATTTT.

This clonotype has more than one count but fewer than ten. The chain is built from TRBV15 and TRBJ2-3, with 7 nucleotides matching TRBD1. CDR3 size: 13 residues. The V and J ends lost 8 bases and 6 bases, in that order; junction bases with no gene match: 8. Germline V gene sequence: CDR1 LNHNV, CDR2 YYDKDF (reference sequence). The CDR3 DNA is TGTGCCACCTCCGGGACAGAGAGGGATACGCAGTATTTT. Translating gives CATSGTERDTQYF.

The chain employs TRBV6-5 and TRBJ2-3; 9 bases fit TRBD1. With 4 bases clipped from V and 4 bases from J, the junction kept 6 bases outside the gene matches. CDR1 and CDR2 (germline): MNHEY, SVGAGI. The CDR3 contains 15 residues. CDR3 bases: TGTGCCAGCAGTTCCGGGACAGGGTGGGCAGATACGCAGTATTTT. Protein sequence: CASSSGTGWADTQYF.

This clonotype was detected ten times or more. The CDR3 bases are TGTGCCAGCAGTTTAGCGGGAGTCCGGTACAATGAGCAGTTCTTC. Protein: CASSLAGVRYNEQFF. The rearrangement uses TRBV28 and TRBJ2-1, with 7 positions matching TRBD2. The V gene's germline CDR1 is MDHEN and CDR2 SYDVKM. CDR3 length equals 15 residues. V lost 2 bases, J lost 4 bases, and 5 bases stayed unmatched.

The rearrangement joins TRBV10-1 to TRBJ1-5, with D unclear. The V gene lost 0 bases and the J gene lost 0 bases, with 3 bases spanning the gap. CDR1 and CDR2 (germline): WNHNN, SYGVQD (reference sequence). The CDR3 contains 14 residues. CDR3 sequence reads: CASSESHSNQPQHF. The CDR3 DNA reads as TGCGCCAGCAGTGAGTCACATAGCAATCAGCCCCAGCATTTT.

This clonotype was found a few times. V is TRBV27 and J is TRBJ2-1, with D unclear. The CDR3 covers 16 residues. Trimming left V 6 bases short and J 7 bases short, with 22 bases between. Germline lookup yields CDR1 MNHEY and CDR2 SMNVEV (reference sequence). The CDR3 protein is CASRPEDRGGSNEQFF. CDR3 coding DNA: TGTGCCAGCAGGCCCGAGGATCGAGGCGGCTCGAATGAGCAGTTCTTC.

The chain joins TRBV5-1 to TRBJ2-7, with D hard to call. Trimming pared 2 bases from V and 2 bases from J, leaving 11 bases between. Germline V gene sequence: CDR1 SGHRS, CDR2 YFSETQ. The CDR3 spans 14 residues. CDR3 in DNA: TGCGCCAGCAGCTTAACCGGGCCTCCCTACGAGCAGTACTTC. This gives the protein CASSLTGPPYEQYF.

This clonotype has a handful of counts. V and J are TRBV10-3 and TRBJ2-3; D gene uncertain. Trimming left V 10 bases short and J 2 bases short, with 10 bases between. The CDR3 sequence is 12 residues long. Germline V CDR1 and CDR2: ENHRY, SYGVKD. CDR3 sequence: CATSGHTDTQYF. The CDR3 nucleotides read TGTGCCACCTCGGGCCACACAGATACGCAGTATTTT.

The CDR3 sequence is CIAEDGYTQYF. CDR3 DNA: TGCATCGCCGAGGACGGTTATACGCAGTATTTT. This rearrangement joins TRBV29-1 to TRBJ2-3, with unresolved D. From germline, CDR1 is SQVTM and CDR2 ANQGSEA. This CDR3 is built from 11 residues.

This rearrangement joins TRBV5-1 to TRBJ2-5; D assignment may be TRBD1 or TRBD2 (5 bases each). This CDR3 is built from 13 residues. Germline lookup yields CDR1 SGHRS and CDR2 YFSETQ. V dropped 6 bases and J dropped 3 bases, with 12 bases sitting between them. For the CDR3, the DNA is TGCGCCAGCAAAGTGGGACCAGAAGAGACCCAGTACTTC. Protein sequence: CASKVGPEETQYF.

Here the CDR3 reads CSARSPTRQRDTQYF. The CDR3 DNA reads TGCAGTGCTAGGTCTCCGACTAGGCAACGAGATACGCAGTATTTT. The V call is TRBV20-1, the J call TRBJ2-3; D might be TRBD2 (6 bases). Trimming cost V 3 bases and J 5 bases, with 18 bases left between them. This CDR3 region has 15 residues. In germline, CDR1 is DFQATT, CDR2 SNEGSKA (reference sequence).

This chain joins TRBV30 and TRBJ2-3; 8 nucleotides agree with TRBD2. Germline V gene lookup returns CDR1 GTSNPN and CDR2 SVGIG (reference sequence). J gave up 2 bases and V 4 bases, and 8 bases lay outside the gene matches. The CDR3 is 15 residues long. CDR3 bases: TGTGCCTGGACTCGAGCGGGGGCCCTCACAGATACGCAGTATTTT. Translation: CAWTRAGALTDTQYF.

The gene calls are TRBV20-1 and TRBJ2-3; possibly TRBD1 or TRBD2 for D (5 bases each). Germline values: CDR1 DFQATT, CDR2 SNEGSKA (reference sequence). CDR3 size: 15 residues. Trimming removed 5 bases from V and 1 base from J, with 16 bases in between. This CDR3 is CSAPLNLGRTDTQYF. CDR3 in DNA: TGCAGTGCTCCCCTCAACCTGGGACGCACAGATACGCAGTATTTT.